This T cell receptor (beta chain) was captured by sequencing in a study of somatic mutations in cytotoxic T cells in rheumatoid arthritis (dated by TCRdb to the late 2010s). Describing the broader study: Before any treatment started and right after they were diagnosed, patients gave peripheral blood samples (less than 33 ml EDTA). The study asked whether expanded CD8+ T-cell clones in newly diagnosed, untreated rheumatoid arthritis carry somatic mutations, and used TCRB deep sequencing to characterize clonality. For roughly 61 rheumatoid arthritis patients and approximately 20 healthy controls, TCRB deep sequencing was carried out. The median ages of the patient and control groups were essentially identical. A FACSAria II or Sony SH800 was used to flow-sort some V beta antibody-stained T-cell populations at nearly 100% purity, and TCRB sequencing was also done on sorted V beta1+ cells. Overall results and qualifications from the work: CD8+ T-cell clonality in rheumatoid arthritis patients was not significantly different from that in age-matched healthy controls. The expanded CD8+ clones had unknown antigen targets, and not appearing in virus-specific databases did not rule out that they were virus-specific. The slight underrepresentation of TRBV07 in patients was not corrected for multiple comparisons. In patients, CD8+ clonality rose with age (Spearman r ~ 0.47), which was not the case in healthy controls. Several identical CD8+ TCRB sequences were found in both blood and synovial fluid, and in about an eighth of the roughly 65 patients the largest CD8+ clone exceeded 20% of CD8+ cells.

The immunoSEQ assay was applied to genomic DNA for TCRB CDR3 sequencing. The authors' analysis ran thus. When patient CD8+ clones exceeding 1% were checked against published virus-specific TCRB sequences, only a few matched. Nothing other than productive TCRB rearrangements was included in the analyses. Clonality was expressed as a Shannon entropy-based productive clonality index, with each clone defined by a unique TCRB CDR3 sequence. To calculate repertoire overlap between two samples, the template counts of each clone were considered relative to each sample's total templates. A correlation with a Spearman r of more than 0.6 was found between V-gene usage by flow cytometry and V-gene usage by TCRB sequencing. The source is immuneACCESS, and TCRdb retained only in-frame sequences with V and J called. Part of the clones is not carried over; for the studies checked, unresolved V genes explain less than half of this, and the remainder is unexplained. D and trimming come from the DNA, and the V and J calls and clone size come from that table. The sample table records approximately 3,000 clones; approximately 87% of these occur just once. The ten largest clones capture 33% of the sample.

On this clone itself: Which antigen it targets is not known. Germline and junction disagree at one end, which may indicate a read error. Additional DNA sequences in this sample encode the identical CDR3.

CD4+ and CD8+ cells were isolated by positive magnetic bead selection on an AutoMACS, and purity was checked by flow cytometry. After a first flow cytometry screen using a TCR V beta antibody panel, clonal expansions were characterized through TCRB deep sequencing of sorted CD8+ fractions. Peripheral blood mononuclear cells were obtained using density gradient separation with Ficoll-Paque PLUS. Nucleospin Tissue or Tissue XS kits were used to extract DNA from CD4-enriched, CD8-enriched or PBMC samples, and a Qubit 2.0 fluorometer was used for quantification. Reading from cysteine to phenylalanine, the CDR3 counts 16 amino acids. Only the CDR3 part of the read is kept: 48 bases, read in frame from the first base. The germline V gene encodes CDR1 SEHNR and CDR2 FQNEAQ (reference sequence).

The sequence was collected from a woman aged 55-70 years with rheumatoid arthritis. This chain joins TRBV7-9 to TRBJ1-6; TRBD1 is a weak D gene call, 5 bases matching. Sample: CD8+ T cells sorted from blood. The CDR3 region: CASSLKGLSYNSPLHF. Read as DNA, the sequence is TGTGCCAGCAGCTTAAAGGGGTTATCCTATAATTCCCCCCTCCACTTT.